This T cell receptor (beta chain) was documented in a study of siplizumab effects on memory and regulatory T cells. This table comes from immunoSEQ multiplex PCR, and its TCRdb copy is limited to in-frame clones, with some not included. Found here are just under 85,000 clones, roughly 89% of them singletons; the top ten hold roughly 1.4%. The CDR3 loop spans 17 amino acids. V dropped 5 bases and J dropped 3; count of bases not matched to a gene: 12. Germline loops: CDR1 LNHDA, CDR2 SQIVND (reference sequence). The V call is TRBV19, the J call TRBJ2-5, with 10 nucleotides matching TRBD1. The sequence derives from a human donor in good health. Material: Tregs sorted from blood. As DNA, the CDR3 is TGTGCCAGTAGTCCCTATCAAGGGACAGGGGCCGAAGAGACCCAGTACTTC. Protein product: CASSPYQGTGAEETQYF. Full variable domain (remainder filled in from reference TRBV19 and TRBJ2-5): DGGITQSPKYLFRKEGQNVTLSCEQNLNHDAMYWYRQDPGQGLRLIYYSQIVNDFQKGDIAEGYSVSREKKESFPLTVTSAQKNPTAFYLCASSPYQGTGAEETQYFGPGTRLLVL.